This T cell receptor beta chain was recovered during a study of regulatory T cells in long-lasting Graves disease. Indicated time point: newly diagnosed GD, antithyroid drugs for less than 3 months. Preparation of the TCR library used RNA extracted from PBMCs. Construction of the TCR beta libraries employed iRepertoire HTBI primers in conjunction with Arm-PCR of CDR3 regions. MiXCR, run by TCRdb on the multiplex PCR reads, gives a single entry per CDR3 protein. The sample lists roughly 500,000 distinct CDR3 sequences; 13% to 15% were seen once. This clonotype was counted many times. The sample was also reused in another study, on T cells in Graves' hyperthyroidism and ophthalmopathy. That source adds: Graves' hyperthyroidism was deemed stable absent ophthalmopathy progression within 18 months. Hyperthyroidism in the patients, aged 18 to 65, was newly diagnosed and under 2 months in duration. HTBI primers were used for first-round RT-PCR of the TCR CDR3.

Source: peripheral blood mononuclear cells (PBMCs), taken at new diagnosis, from a patient treated with antithyroid drugs. The receptor was derived from a woman aged 50 to 60 with Graves disease.

The CDR3 coding sequence is TGTGCCAGCAGCTCGGGACAGGCGACCTACGAGCAGTACTTC. Translated: CASSSGQATYEQYF. The chain recombines TRBV7-9 with TRBJ2-7; 8 nucleotides match TRBD1. The CDR3 runs to 14 residues. After removal of 4 bases from V and 2 bases from J, the junction contained 4 bases not matched to a gene. The germline CDR1 and CDR2 sequences are SEHNR and FQNEAQ (reference sequence).